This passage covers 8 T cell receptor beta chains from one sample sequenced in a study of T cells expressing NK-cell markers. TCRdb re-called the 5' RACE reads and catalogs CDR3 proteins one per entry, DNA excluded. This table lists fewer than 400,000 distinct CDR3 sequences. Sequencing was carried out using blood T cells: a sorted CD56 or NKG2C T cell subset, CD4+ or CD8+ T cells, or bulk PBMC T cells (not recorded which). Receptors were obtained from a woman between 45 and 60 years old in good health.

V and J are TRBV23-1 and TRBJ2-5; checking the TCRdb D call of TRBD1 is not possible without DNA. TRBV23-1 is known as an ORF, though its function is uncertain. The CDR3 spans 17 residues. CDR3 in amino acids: CASTQEPGRSVYETQYF.

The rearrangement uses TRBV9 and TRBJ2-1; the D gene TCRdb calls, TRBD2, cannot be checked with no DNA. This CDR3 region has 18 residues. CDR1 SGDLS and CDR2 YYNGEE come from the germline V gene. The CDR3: CASSVASLAGAPSNEQFF.

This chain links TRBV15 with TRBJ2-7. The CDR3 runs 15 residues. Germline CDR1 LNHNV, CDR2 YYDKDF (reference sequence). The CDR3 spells CATSRDLMSTSEQYF. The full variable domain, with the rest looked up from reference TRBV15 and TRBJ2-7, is DAMVIQNPRYQVTQFGKPVTLSCSQTLNHNVMYWYQQKSSQAPKLLFHYYDKDFNNEADTPDNFQSRRPNTSFCFLDIRSPGLGDTAMYLCATSRDLMSTSEQYFGPGTRLTVT.

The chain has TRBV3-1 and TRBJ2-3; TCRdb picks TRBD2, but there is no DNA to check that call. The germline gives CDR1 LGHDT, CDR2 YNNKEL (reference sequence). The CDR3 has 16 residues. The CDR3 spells CASSQKTSGRADTQYF.

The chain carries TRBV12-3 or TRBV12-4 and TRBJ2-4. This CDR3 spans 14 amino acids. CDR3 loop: CASSLGRLGDIQYF.

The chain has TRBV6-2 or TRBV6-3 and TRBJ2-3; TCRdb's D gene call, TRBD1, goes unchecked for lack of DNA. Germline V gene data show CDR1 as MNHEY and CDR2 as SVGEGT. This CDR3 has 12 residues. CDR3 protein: CASSHRGHTQYF.

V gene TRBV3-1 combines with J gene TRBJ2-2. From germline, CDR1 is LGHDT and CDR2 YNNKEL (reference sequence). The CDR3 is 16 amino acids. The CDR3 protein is CASSPSGLQNTGELFF.

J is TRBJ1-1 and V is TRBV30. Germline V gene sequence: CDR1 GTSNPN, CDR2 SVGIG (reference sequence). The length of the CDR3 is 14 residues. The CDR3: CAWSVHPGLSEAFF.